The next 27 T cell receptor beta chains were all read from a single sample in a study of control samples from healthy donors and cancer patients (dated by TCRdb to the early 2020s). The library was obtained by the immunoSEQ multiplex PCR assay. In its TCRdb copy, this immuneACCESS table keeps in-frame sequences only and misses some clones. Where compared with another copy, unresolved V genes explain less than half of these, and the others have no known cause. This sample holds about 140,000 clones; roughly 89% were observed only once. The ten largest make up under 9% of the sample. Sequenced: blood. The receptor source for this set is a man in his late teens or twenties in good health.

This chain links TRBV7-9 with TRBJ1-3, with unresolved D. Germline values: CDR1 SEHNR, CDR2 FQNEAQ (reference sequence). The CDR3 is 15 amino acids. Trimming stripped 0 bases from V and 2 bases from J, with 8 bases between. The CDR3 DNA reads TGTGCCAGCAGCTTAGCGGTCAGTGCTGGAAACACCATATATTTT. Amino acids: CASSLAVSAGNTIYF.

The V gene is TRBV6-6, the J gene TRBJ1-5; no reliable D call. CDR1 and CDR2 from the germline V gene are MNHNY and SVGAGI (reference sequence). V lost 3 bases and J lost 4, with 13 bases in between. The CDR3 spans 15 residues. The CDR3 nucleotides read TGTGCCAGCAGTTATAAGGGCAGGTCGAATCAGCCCCAGCATTTT. Its protein product is CASSYKGRSNQPQHF.

This chain joins TRBV2 and TRBJ2-4; 8 positions agree with TRBD2. CDR1 and CDR2 from the germline V gene are SNHLY and FYNNEI. The trim removed 0 bases at V and 0 bases at J, leaving 7 bases unmatched. The CDR3 runs 18 residues. CDR3 nucleotides: TGTGCCAGCAGTGAAGCACCCTCGGGGGGGCTAGCCAAAAACATTCAGTACTTC. It codes for CASSEAPSGGLAKNIQYF.

The V gene is TRBV18, the J gene TRBJ2-6; 8 positions match TRBD1. Germline CDR1 KGHSH, CDR2 LQKENI. This CDR3 region has 18 residues. The junction had 7 bases not matched to a gene; V was cut back by 0 bases and J by 3 bases. DNA for the CDR3: TGTGCCAGCTCACCACCGGCACGGACAGGGTTTGGGGCCAACGTCCTGACTTTC. Its translation is CASSPPARTGFGANVLTF.

J is TRBJ1-5 and V is TRBV19, with D hard to call. Trimming pared 7 bases from V and 2 bases from J, leaving 9 bases between. The CDR3 contains 13 residues. Germline CDR1 is LNHDA and CDR2 is SQIVND (reference sequence). The CDR3 nucleotides are TGTGCCAGTAAATATTCCGGCAATCAGCCCCAGCATTTT. This sequence encodes CASKYSGNQPQHF.

The rearrangement links TRBV5-4 to TRBJ2-7, with 14 bases that match TRBD2. CDR3 length: 18 residues. Germline trimming cut 4 bases from V and 2 bases from J; bases unmatched to any gene: 11. Looked up from germline, CDR1 is SGHNT and CDR2 is YYREEE (reference sequence). CDR3 loop: CASSDKIGTSGGPYEQYF. The CDR3 DNA is TGTGCCAGCAGCGACAAGATTGGGACTAGCGGGGGTCCCTACGAGCAGTACTTC.

There are a few counts of this clone. V and J are TRBV3-1 (or the pseudogene TRBV3-2) and TRBJ1-4; 10 bases align to TRBD1. Germline V CDR1 and CDR2: LGHDT, YNNKEL (reference sequence). V trimming: 1 base; J trimming: 7 bases; junction bases outside the gene matches: 9. This CDR3 comprises 17 residues. The CDR3 reads CASSQGVPGQGIEKLFF. CDR3 DNA: TGTGCCAGCAGCCAAGGAGTTCCGGGACAGGGGATTGAAAAACTGTTTTTT.

This clone was detected once. The chain links TRBV2 to TRBJ2-3; no clear D gene. The CDR3 contains 14 residues. V was shortened by 6 bases and J by 4 bases, with 14 bases between the two germline ends. Germline CDR1 SNHLY, CDR2 FYNNEI. The CDR3 coding sequence is TGTGCCAGCAGCGCACAGAGATGGCCAGATACGCAGTATTTT. It codes for CASSAQRWPDTQYF.

On this clone itself: Other DNA variants within this sample encode the same CDR3. The chain is built from TRBV14 and TRBJ2-5; TRBD1 might be the D (5 bases). Trimming pared 4 bases from V and 2 bases from J, leaving 14 bases between. This CDR3 comprises 15 residues. Germline V gene sequence: CDR1 SGHDN, CDR2 FVKESK. CDR3 DNA: TGTGCCAGCAGCCCAAGCCGTCAGGGACAAGAGACCCAGTACTTC. Protein: CASSPSRQGQETQYF.

The chain combines TRBV15 with TRBJ2-5; D perhaps matches TRBD1 (6 bases). Germline V gives CDR1 LNHNV, CDR2 YYDKDF (reference sequence). The V end was cut by 0 bases, the J end by 2 bases, with 10 bases between. The CDR3 loop spans 15 amino acids. The CDR3 is CATSRDRGWQETQYF. CDR3 in DNA: TGTGCCACCAGCAGAGACAGGGGTTGGCAAGAGACCCAGTACTTC.

This chain joins TRBV4-3 and TRBJ2-4, with 9 nucleotides matching TRBD1. CDR3 size: 16 residues. CDR1 is LGHNA and CDR2 is YSLEER in the germline V gene. V dropped 0 bases and J dropped 7; count of bases not matched to a gene: 7. The DNA of the CDR3 is TGCGCCAGCAGCCAAGATAGGGGACAGGGTGGGAACATTCAGTACTTC. Residues: CASSQDRGQGGNIQYF.

The chain uses TRBV18 and TRBJ1-1; no firm D call. The V and J ends lost 2 bases and 4 bases respectively, with 14 bases between them. CDR3 length equals 15 residues. The germline V gene has CDR1 KGHSH and CDR2 LQKENI. The CDR3 DNA follows: TGTGCCAGCTCACCAGCGGTGGATTTGACCACTGAAGCTTTCTTT. Protein product: CASSPAVDLTTEAFF. Using reference TRBV18 and TRBJ1-1 for the parts outside the CDR3, the full variable domain is NAGVMQNPRHLVRRRGQEARLRCSPMKGHSHVYWYRQLPEEGLKFMVYLQKENIIDESGMPKERFSAEFPKEGPSILRIQQVVRGDSAAYFCASSPAVDLTTEAFFGQGTRLTVV.

The rearrangement joins TRBV2 to TRBJ2-7; D is ambiguous. CDR3 length: 11 residues. V was pared by 4 bases and J by 3 bases, with 4 bases between. Germline values: CDR1 SNHLY, CDR2 FYNNEI. The chain's CDR3 is CASSAVYEQYF. CDR3 DNA sequence: TGTGCCAGCAGTGCCGTCTACGAGCAGTACTTC.

This rearrangement joins TRBV4-1 to TRBJ2-1, with TRBD2 as a possible D gene (6 bases). The germline V gene encodes CDR1 MGHRA and CDR2 YSYEKL. The CDR3 covers 15 residues. Trimming removed 2 bases at V and 7 bases at J, with 15 bases between. CDR3: CASSQSTPAGNEQFF. The CDR3 coding sequence is TGCGCCAGCAGCCAAAGTACCCCGGCGGGGAATGAGCAGTTCTTC.

The chain links TRBV14 to TRBJ1-5, with D unclear. V gave up 0 bases and J gave up 9 bases, with 6 bases separating them. Per germline, CDR1 SGHDN and CDR2 FVKESK. The CDR3 loop spans 12 amino acids. CDR3 loop: CASSQEGGPQHF. The CDR3, as DNA: TGTGCCAGCAGCCAAGAAGGTGGGCCCCAGCATTTT.

The chain joins TRBV6-5 to TRBJ2-2; the D gene is possibly TRBD1 (6 bases). V was cut by 6 bases and J by 2 bases, with 13 bases left in between. CDR3 length: 15 residues. Germline V lookup: CDR1 MNHEY, CDR2 SVGAGI. DNA of the CDR3: TGTGCCAGCAGGGCACCGGGACACAACACCGGGGAGCTGTTTTTT. This encodes CASRAPGHNTGELFF.

Here the CDR3 reads CASSEGGGANYGYTF. In DNA, the CDR3 is TGTGCCAGCAGTGAAGGGGGGGGAGCTAACTATGGCTACACCTTC. The chain couples TRBV6-4 to TRBJ1-2; TRBD1 is a possible D gene (6 bases). V lost 3 bases, J lost 0 bases, and 11 bases lay in between. From germline, CDR1 is MRHNA and CDR2 SNTAGT. CDR3 length: 15 amino acids.

The chain couples TRBV5-1 to TRBJ2-3; tentatively, D is TRBD1 (6 bases). The CDR3 runs 12 residues. Between the trimmed V and J ends, which lost 4 bases and 8 bases, there was a span of 11 bases. The germline CDR1 and CDR2 sequences are SGHRS and YFSETQ. In DNA form, the CDR3 reads TGCGCCAGCAGCGAACAAGGGGGTACGCAGTATTTT. Its protein is CASSEQGGTQYF.

V gene TRBV7-9 combines with J gene TRBJ1-6; D not certain. There are 12 residues in the CDR3. The ends were cut back, 2 bases at V and 8 bases at J, with 4 bases in the middle. CDR1 SEHNR and CDR2 FQNEAQ come from the germline V gene (reference sequence). The CDR3 loop is CASSLKDSPLHF. The DNA for the CDR3 is TGTGCCAGCAGCTTAAAAGATTCACCCCTCCACTTT.

This rearrangement joins TRBV10-3 to TRBJ2-1; D remains unclear. CDR1 is ENHRY and CDR2 is SYGVKD in the germline V gene. V dropped 2 bases and J dropped 8 bases, with 10 bases sitting between them. This CDR3 is built from 13 residues. CDR3 sequence: CAISEGYGYEQFF. For the CDR3, the DNA is TGTGCCATCAGTGAGGGGTATGGTTATGAGCAGTTCTTC.

This clone was seen only once. The genes are TRBV27 and TRBJ2-7; no reliable D call. Germline CDR1 is MNHEY and CDR2 is SMNVEV (reference sequence). This CDR3 has 14 amino acids. Trimming cost V 7 bases and J 2 bases, with 15 bases left between them. This chain's CDR3 is CASKIRAAAYEQYF. CDR3 DNA: TGTGCCAGCAAGATCCGGGCTGCGGCCTACGAGCAGTACTTC.

The chain employs TRBV6-5 and TRBJ2-7; TRBD2 agrees at 7 bases. Germline V gene data show CDR1 as MNHEY and CDR2 as SVGAGI. Trimming cost V 2 bases and J 6 bases; bases outside gene matches: 7. This CDR3 spans 14 amino acids. This CDR3 reads CASSYSGAFGEQYF. The DNA for the CDR3 is TGTGCCAGCAGTTACAGCGGGGCCTTCGGCGAGCAGTACTTC.

This clone was recorded once. V is TRBV2 and J is TRBJ2-5, with 9 bases lining up with TRBD2. Trimming cost V 1 base and J 4 bases; bases outside gene matches: 22. There are 21 residues in the CDR3. Germline V CDR1 and CDR2: SNHLY, FYNNEI. The DNA of the CDR3 is TGTGCCAGCAGTGAAGGTGGTGGCGGGGGGGCGATCTGGGGCAATCGAGAGACCCAGTACTTC. As protein: CASSEGGGGGAIWGNRETQYF.

The V call is TRBV3-1 (or the pseudogene TRBV3-2), the J call TRBJ1-1; no firm D call. The CDR3 has 13 amino acids. The V and J ends lost 4 bases and 1 base respectively, with 7 bases between them. CDR1 is LGHDT, CDR2 YNNKEL, per germline (reference sequence). CDR3 residues: CASSLGGNTEAFF. In nucleotides, the CDR3 is TGTGCCAGCAGCCTAGGAGGGAACACTGAAGCTTTCTTT.

The gene calls are TRBV5-1 and TRBJ2-3; D not resolved. V was shortened by 4 bases and J by 1 base, with 7 bases between the two germline ends. Germline CDR1 is SGHRS and CDR2 is YFSETQ. This CDR3 spans 13 amino acids. Here the CDR3 DNA reads TGCGCCAGCAGCCCTTCGGGCACAGATACGCAGTATTTT. Amino acids: CASSPSGTDTQYF.

The chain is built from TRBV7-4 and TRBJ2-7; D is perhaps TRBD1 (5 bases). V dropped 0 bases and J dropped 2 bases, with 11 bases sitting between them. CDR1 is SGHVT, CDR2 SQSDAQ, per germline. The CDR3 consists of 15 residues. The CDR3, as DNA: TGTGCCAGCAGCTTAGCGTTCAGGGATCCCTACGAGCAGTACTTC. As protein: CASSLAFRDPYEQYF. Full variable domain (outside the CDR3, taken from reference TRBV7-4 and TRBJ2-7): GAGVSQSPRYKVAKRGRDVALRCDSISGHVTLYWYRQTLGQGSEVLTYSQSDAQRDKSGRPSGRFSAERPERSVSTLKIQRTEQGDSAVYLCASSLAFRDPYEQYFGPGTRLTVT.

The chain has TRBV4-2 and TRBJ2-5; D is possibly TRBD1 or TRBD2 (6 bases each). V shed 5 bases and J shed 5 bases, with 18 bases lying between them. This CDR3 is 15 amino acids long. Germline values: CDR1 LGHNA, CDR2 YNFKEQ. The CDR3 region is CASSGIGGGMETQYF. CDR3 in DNA: TGTGCCAGCAGCGGGATTGGAGGGGGGATGGAGACCCAGTACTTC.